Sequencing of this T cell receptor beta chain was carried out in a study of shared clonotypes between healthy human individuals. The CDR3 sequence is 14 residues long. V was cut by 4 bases and J by 7 bases, with 17 bases left in between. Germline assignment: CDR1 SGHNT and CDR2 YYREEE (reference sequence). Produced via immunoSEQ multiplex PCR; TCRdb's table is partial and in-frame only. The sample lists around 430,000 clones; roughly 77% were seen once. This sequence was found in a woman between 40 and 55 years old in good health. Some clones in this sample may be carry-over from other donors' samples. This chain joins TRBV5-4 and TRBJ1-1; a possible D gene is TRBD1 (6 bases). Sequenced material: PBMCs. The CDR3 sequence: CASSASTGYGEAFF. The CDR3, as DNA: TGTGCCAGCAGCGCCTCTACAGGGTATGGTGAAGCTTTCTTT.